This T cell receptor (beta chain) was captured by sequencing in a study of control samples from healthy donors and cancer patients. Trimming took off 0 bases at V and 6 bases at J, with 14 bases between the two ends. Germline loops: CDR1 MNHEY, CDR2 SVGAGI. This CDR3 has 15 amino acids. The protocol was immunoSEQ multiplex PCR, while the TCRdb copy is restricted to in-frame clones and leaves out a portion. The repertoire holds 150,000 or so clones, with 90% to 95% as singletons. The clonotype comes from a woman aged 55 to 70 in good health. The sample consisted of blood. This chain uses TRBV6-5 with TRBJ1-2, with a weak D call TRBD1 (6 bases). CDR3 sequence (DNA): TGTGCCAGCAGTTACTCTGCCTCGACAGGAGATGGCTACACCTTC. Its translation: CASSYSASTGDGYTF.